This TCR beta chain was identified in a study of regulatory T cells in long-lasting Graves disease. The authors built TCR beta libraries using iRepertoire HTBI primers and Arm-PCR of CDR3 regions. TCRdb processed the multiplex PCR reads anew with MiXCR; each CDR3 protein has one entry. The sample comprises roughly 450,000 distinct CDR3 sequences, about a quarter of which are singletons, and roughly 30% rests with the top ten. A remark on this clonotype: This sequence may be a read error, since a much larger clone differs from it by one base.

Germline CDR1 SGHTA, CDR2 FQGNSA. Trimming took 5 bases from V and 6 from J, leaving 17 bases between them. The CDR3 sequence is 14 residues long. The time point is: persistent/refractory GD, antithyroid drugs over 5 years with positive TRAb. RNA isolated from PBMCs was used to make the TCR library. The TCR sequence derives from a female donor with Graves disease. Source: peripheral blood mononuclear cells (PBMCs), taken when the disease was refractory, from a patient treated with antithyroid drugs. The chain joins TRBV7-2 to TRBJ2-7, with D perhaps matching TRBD2 (6 bases). The CDR3 nucleotides read TGTGCCAGCAGCCCGAGGGACCGGGACTCCGAGCAGTACTTC. Translated, it gives CASSPRDRDSEQYF.